A single sample is the source of the 17 T cell receptor beta chains below, sequenced in a study of shared clonotypes between healthy human individuals. Libraries were prepared by immunoSEQ multiplex PCR; TCRdb keeps only in-frame clonotypes and omits some of them. The sample has about 2.3 million clones, 85% to 95% seen once. Specimen: naive CD4+ T cells from PBMCs. The subset denotes: CD45RA+ positively selected. The receptors derive from a man aged 18 to 30 in good health. Some clones in this sample may be carry-over from other donors' samples.

The chain uses TRBV29-1 and TRBJ1-1; D is ambiguous. In germline, CDR1 is SQVTM, CDR2 ANQGSEA. With 7 bases removed from V and 6 bases from J, the gap between germline ends came to 9 bases. This CDR3 has 10 residues. This CDR3 reads CSAKEAEAFF. The CDR3, as DNA: TGCAGCGCAAAGGAGGCTGAAGCTTTCTTT.

The chain recombines TRBV7-8 with TRBJ1-2, with 8 bases fitting TRBD1. The CDR3 spans 15 residues. V shed 1 base and J 3 bases; nucleotides not matched to a gene: 4. Germline V gene sequence: CDR1 SGHVS, CDR2 FQNEAQ. The CDR3 nucleotides are TGTGCCAGCAGCTTAGGGTCACAGGGGGACTATGGCTACACCTTC. Encoded protein: CASSLGSQGDYGYTF. Full variable domain (rest looked up from reference TRBV7-8 and TRBJ1-2): GAGVSQSPRYKVAKRGQDVALRCDPISGHVSLFWYQQALGQGPEFLTYFQNEAQLDKSGLPSDRFFAERPEGSVSTLKIQRTQQEDSAVYLCASSLGSQGDYGYTFGSGTRLTVV.

The J gene is TRBJ2-1, the V gene TRBV9; D possibly corresponds to TRBD2 (5 bases). The CDR3 is 13 amino acids. Germline CDR1 and CDR2: SGDLS and YYNGEE. V was cut by 8 bases and J by 2 bases, with 11 bases left in between. CDR3 in amino acids: CASTRGTYNEQFF. In DNA form, the CDR3 reads TGTGCCAGTACTAGAGGGACCTACAATGAGCAGTTCTTC.

This clone was counted only a few times. The DNA of the CDR3 is TGTGCCAGCGGGGCAGGGGGCGTCACTGAAGCTTTCTTT. As protein: CASGAGGVTEAFF. The rearrangement links TRBV28 to TRBJ1-1, with 8 bases aligning to TRBD1. With 8 bases clipped from V and 4 bases from J, the junction kept 6 bases outside the gene matches. Germline V lookup: CDR1 MDHEN, CDR2 SYDVKM. The CDR3 is made up of 13 amino acids.

The chain has TRBV6-5 and TRBJ2-1; 8 nucleotides align to TRBD2. The CDR3 sequence is 16 residues long. The junction had 10 bases not matched to a gene; V was cut back by 0 bases and J by 9 bases. The germline CDR1 and CDR2 sequences are MNHEY and SVGAGI. The CDR3 loop is CASSYSGLAGRAEQFF. The CDR3 region has the DNA TGTGCCAGCAGTTACTCGGGCCTAGCGGGCAGAGCTGAGCAGTTCTTC.

The rearrangement joins TRBV5-8 to TRBJ1-4; D gene ambiguous. The CDR3 runs to 14 residues. Looked up from germline, CDR1 is SGHTS and CDR2 is YDEGEE. Trimming took 4 bases from V and 0 from J, leaving 7 bases between them. The CDR3 region has the DNA TGTGCCAGCAGCGCGGTGACAACTAATGAAAAACTGTTTTTT. This codes for CASSAVTTNEKLFF.

The J gene is TRBJ1-2, the V gene TRBV7-2; possible D gene TRBD1, 6 bases. The CDR3 contains 12 residues. CDR1 is SGHTA and CDR2 is FQGNSA in the germline V gene. V lost 6 bases and J 4 bases, leaving 9 bases between the germline ends. The CDR3 spells CASSGQTYGYTF. The CDR3 bases are TGTGCCAGCAGTGGACAGACCTATGGCTACACCTTC.

The chain employs TRBV11-3 and TRBJ2-1; weak D call: TRBD2 (5 bases). The germline V gene encodes CDR1 SGHNT and CDR2 YENEEA. The CDR3 extends over 12 amino acids. The V gene lost 5 bases and the J gene lost 10 bases, with 12 bases spanning the gap. The CDR3 DNA follows: TGTGCCAGCAGCATAAATAGCGACGAGCAGTTCTTC. It translates to CASSINSDEQFF.

This rearrangement joins TRBV2 to TRBJ2-7; 8 bases line up with TRBD1. After removal of 3 bases from V and 5 bases from J, the junction contained 9 bases not matched to a gene. Germline V lookup: CDR1 SNHLY, CDR2 FYNNEI. This CDR3 spans 15 amino acids. The CDR3 spells CASSEAGRGPHEQYF. The CDR3 nucleotides are TGTGCCAGCAGTGAGGCTGGCAGGGGGCCCCACGAGCAGTACTTC.

This clone was detected once. The chain recombines TRBV7-9 with TRBJ2-7, with D possibly being TRBD2 (5 bases). Germline lookup yields CDR1 SEHNR and CDR2 FQNEAQ (reference sequence). The V gene lost 3 bases and the J gene lost 6 bases, with 18 bases spanning the gap. The CDR3 loop spans 15 amino acids. CDR3 coding DNA: TGTGCCAGCAGCTTTGAGGGCTTGGCTTTTTCCGAGCAGTACTTC. It yields the protein CASSFEGLAFSEQYF.

The J gene is TRBJ2-7, the V gene TRBV19; D is perhaps TRBD1 (5 bases). This CDR3 has 14 amino acids. Per germline, CDR1 LNHDA and CDR2 SQIVND (reference sequence). The V end lost 3 bases, the J end lost 2 bases, and 11 bases lay between the germline ends. The CDR3 here is CASSIGRVAYEQYF. The CDR3 coding sequence is TGTGCCAGTAGTATCGGCAGGGTAGCCTACGAGCAGTACTTC.

The rearrangement joins TRBV5-4 to TRBJ2-7, with 8 positions matching TRBD2. J lost 7 bases, V lost 4 bases, and 7 bases had no gene match. Germline V gives CDR1 SGHNT, CDR2 YYREEE (reference sequence). This CDR3 region has 13 residues. The CDR3, as DNA: TGTGCCAGCAGCCCACAGGGACTAGAGGAGCAGTACTTC. The encoded protein is CASSPQGLEEQYF. The whole variable domain, remainder taken from reference TRBV5-4 and TRBJ2-7, is ETGVTQSPTHLIKTRGQQVTLRCSSQSGHNTVSWYQQALGQGPQFIFQYYREEENGRGNFPPRFSGLQFPNYSSELNVNALELDDSALYLCASSPQGLEEQYFGPGTRLTVT.

The rearrangement uses TRBV9 and TRBJ2-1; 8 bases fit TRBD2. CDR1 and CDR2 (germline): SGDLS, YYNGEE. There are 15 residues in the CDR3. J lost 7 bases, V lost 1 base, and 7 bases had no gene match. DNA for the CDR3: TGTGCCAGCAGCGTACGAGCGGGAGAAGGTAATGAGCAGTTCTTC. Its translation: CASSVRAGEGNEQFF.

This chain uses TRBV18 with TRBJ2-3, with unresolved D. The CDR3 consists of 14 residues. Trimming stripped 0 bases from V and 3 bases from J, with 7 bases between. Germline values: CDR1 KGHSH, CDR2 LQKENI. The CDR3 coding sequence is TGTGCCAGCTCACCACCGAGCCAAACAGATACGCAGTATTTT. Protein: CASSPPSQTDTQYF.

J is TRBJ2-1 and V is TRBV12-5, with D tentatively TRBD2 (5 bases). Per the germline V gene, CDR1 is LGHNT and CDR2 is FRNRAP. Between the trimmed V and J ends, which lost 1 base and 6 bases, there was a span of 19 bases. There are 17 residues in the CDR3. CDR3 loop: CASGLAPGVGRVNEQFF. CDR3 DNA sequence: TGTGCTAGTGGTTTGGCCCCCGGGGTCGGTCGAGTCAATGAGCAGTTCTTC.

The rearrangement joins TRBV19 to TRBJ1-2; D not certain. Per the germline V gene, CDR1 is LNHDA and CDR2 is SQIVND (reference sequence). V shed 2 bases and J shed 5 bases, with 12 bases lying between them. The CDR3 extends over 14 amino acids. Written as DNA, the CDR3 is TGTGCCAGTAGTATAATCCGAACGCCGTATGGCTACACCTTC. This codes for CASSIIRTPYGYTF.

This chain connects TRBV7-3 to TRBJ2-1; 7 positions agree with TRBD1. Looked up from germline, CDR1 is SGHTA and CDR2 is FQGTGA. The CDR3 covers 15 residues. With 2 bases clipped from V and 4 bases from J, the junction kept 5 bases outside the gene matches. The DNA of the CDR3 is TGTGCCAGCAGCTTACAGACAGGGCCATACAATGAGCAGTTCTTC. Protein: CASSLQTGPYNEQFF.